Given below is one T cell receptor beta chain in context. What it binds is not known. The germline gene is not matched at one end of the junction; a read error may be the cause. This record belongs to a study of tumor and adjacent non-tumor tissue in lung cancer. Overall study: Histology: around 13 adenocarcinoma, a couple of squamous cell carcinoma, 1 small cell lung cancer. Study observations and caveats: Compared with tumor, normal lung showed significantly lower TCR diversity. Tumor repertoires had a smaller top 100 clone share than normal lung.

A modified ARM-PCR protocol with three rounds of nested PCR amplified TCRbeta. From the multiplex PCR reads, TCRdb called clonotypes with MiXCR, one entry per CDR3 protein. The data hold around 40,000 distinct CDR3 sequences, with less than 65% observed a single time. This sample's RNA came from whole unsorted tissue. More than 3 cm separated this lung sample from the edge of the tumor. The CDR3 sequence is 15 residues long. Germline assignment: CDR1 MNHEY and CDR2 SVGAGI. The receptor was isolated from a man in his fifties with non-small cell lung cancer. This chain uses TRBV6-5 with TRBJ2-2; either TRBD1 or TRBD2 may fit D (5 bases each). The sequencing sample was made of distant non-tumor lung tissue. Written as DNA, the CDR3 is TGTGCCAACAGCAAAGTCAAGGGGCAGGTCGGGAAGCTGTTTTTT. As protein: CANSKVKGQVGKLFF.